This is a list of T cell receptor beta chains from one sample in a study of shared clonotypes between healthy human individuals. Measured with immunoSEQ multiplex PCR; TCRdb has only the in-frame clones, and not every one. The sample has about 670,000 clones; less than 80% are singletons. Sequencing was done on a sample of memory CD4+ T cells sorted from blood. The receptors shown here come from a woman in her 30s in good health. The CDR3 runs from the conserved cysteine through the conserved F or W. Each record gives: V gene, D gene, clone size, CDR3 length, J gene, CDR3 DNA, CDR3 protein. The D gene is left open where the match is weak. Where a row states a size, it is once, few, many or the class of an expanded clone; other rows omit it.

v_call: TRBV28
d_call: NA
clone_size: NA
cdr3_length: 15
j_call: TRBJ2-2
cdr3_nt: TGTGCCAGCAGTTCCCCCGGGGCAGTCACCGGGGAGCTGTTTTTT
cdr3_aa: CASSSPGAVTGELFF

v_call: TRBV18
d_call: NA
clone_size: NA
cdr3_length: 15
j_call: TRBJ2-5
cdr3_nt: TGTGCCAGCTCACCCCGGGACGGCGCCCAAGAGACCCAGTACTTC
cdr3_aa: CASSPRDGAQETQYF

v_call: TRBV30
d_call: TRBD1
clone_size: NA
cdr3_length: 15
j_call: TRBJ1-1
cdr3_nt: TGTGCCTCCACCCCCTCCGGGACAGAGAACACTGAAGCTTTCTTT
cdr3_aa: CASTPSGTENTEAFF

v_call: TRBV6-1
d_call: NA
clone_size: NA
cdr3_length: 13
j_call: TRBJ1-1
cdr3_nt: TGTGCCAGCAAGGAACAGGGAGGAACTGAAGCTTTCTTT
cdr3_aa: CASKEQGGTEAFF

v_call: TRBV18
d_call: NA
clone_size: once
cdr3_length: 13
j_call: TRBJ1-3
cdr3_nt: TGTGCCAGCTCACCACCGGGGAGAAACACCATATATTTT
cdr3_aa: CASSPPGRNTIYF

v_call: TRBV10-1
d_call: TRBD2
clone_size: NA
cdr3_length: 17
j_call: TRBJ2-2
cdr3_nt: TGCGCCAGCAGTGCAGGGCTAGCGGGAGGAAACACCGGGGAGCTGTTTTTT
cdr3_aa: CASSAGLAGGNTGELFF

v_call: TRBV7-2
d_call: TRBD1
clone_size: few
cdr3_length: 15
j_call: TRBJ2-7
cdr3_nt: TGTGCCAGCAGCTTAGCTGTGGACAGGGCCCACGAGCAGTACTTC
cdr3_aa: CASSLAVDRAHEQYF

v_call: TRBV2
d_call: NA
clone_size: NA
cdr3_length: 15
j_call: TRBJ1-1
cdr3_nt: TGTGCCAGCAGTGAAGACCCGGTTCCGAACACTGAAGCTTTCTTT
cdr3_aa: CASSEDPVPNTEAFF

v_call: TRBV9
d_call: NA
clone_size: few
cdr3_length: 11
j_call: TRBJ1-2
cdr3_nt: TGTGCCAGCAGCGTTAACGATGGCTACACCTTC
cdr3_aa: CASSVNDGYTF

v_call: TRBV19
d_call: NA
clone_size: NA
cdr3_length: 15
j_call: TRBJ1-1
cdr3_nt: TGTGCCACTATTGTAACCGGGACATCGAACACTGAAGCTTTCTTT
cdr3_aa: CATIVTGTSNTEAFF

v_call: TRBV11-2
d_call: TRBD1
clone_size: NA
cdr3_length: 18
j_call: TRBJ1-2
cdr3_nt: TGTGCCAGCAGCTTCCAAGACACCCGGGACAGAAGTAACTATGGCTACACCTTC
cdr3_aa: CASSFQDTRDRSNYGYTF

v_call: TRBV11-2
d_call: NA
clone_size: NA
cdr3_length: 13
j_call: TRBJ2-7
cdr3_nt: TGTGCCAGCAGCTTTGTCCTTGGAGGCGAGCAGTACTTC
cdr3_aa: CASSFVLGGEQYF

v_call: TRBV29-1
d_call: TRBD2
clone_size: NA
cdr3_length: 14
j_call: TRBJ2-3
cdr3_nt: TGCAGCGTTAGGACTAGCGGTAGCACAGATACGCAGTATTTT
cdr3_aa: CSVRTSGSTDTQYF